These T cell receptor beta chains were read from a single sample in a study of T cell responses to AZD1222 COVID-19 vaccine. Sequencing used immunoSEQ multiplex PCR; TCRdb keeps in-frame clones, though not all of them. The sample consists of 99,000 or so clones, approximately 89% of them appearing once. Sequenced material: peripheral blood, taken 28 days after the second dose of the MenACWY control vaccine. The receptors shown here come from an adult who received the MenACWY meningococcal vaccine as a control. Both conserved end residues are part of each CDR3. The D gene is left open where the match is weak. Clone size, where shown, is once, few, many, or a class for clones that have expanded.

size: -
J: TRBJ2-7
V: TRBV5-4
D: -
DNA: TGTGCCAGCAGCTTGGACAGATCCTACGAGCAGTACTTC
CDR3: CASSLDRSYEQYF

size: -
J: TRBJ2-3
V: TRBV5-6
D: TRBD2
DNA: TGTGCCAGCAGCTTGGATAGGACTAGCGGCGGTGGAGATACGCAGTATTTT
CDR3: CASSLDRTSGGGDTQYF

size: once
J: TRBJ1-2
V: TRBV19
D: -
DNA: TGTGCCAGTAGCTTGCTTCGACCCGTCGGGGAGGGCTACACCTTC
CDR3: CASSLLRPVGEGYTF

size: -
J: TRBJ1-2
V: TRBV12-3/TRBV12-4
D: -
DNA: TGTGCCAGCAGTTCAGCCACTCACTATGGCTACACCTTC
CDR3: CASSSATHYGYTF

size: once
J: TRBJ1-2
V: TRBV12-3/TRBV12-4
D: -
DNA: TGTGCCAGCAGTTTAAGGGAAAACTATGGCTACACCTTC
CDR3: CASSLRENYGYTF

size: -
J: TRBJ2-7
V: TRBV19
D: TRBD1
DNA: TGTGCCAGTAGTATTTCCGACAGGGGCTACGAGCAGTACTTC
CDR3: CASSISDRGYEQYF

size: -
J: TRBJ1-5
V: TRBV2
D: -
DNA: TGTGCCAGCAGGGACCTTGGGGGGAGCAATCAGCCCCAGCATTTT
CDR3: CASRDLGGSNQPQHF

size: -
J: TRBJ1-2
V: TRBV12-3/TRBV12-4
D: -
DNA: TGTGCCAGCAGTCCTAATTCCTATGGCTACACCTTC
CDR3: CASSPNSYGYTF

size: -
J: TRBJ1-2
V: TRBV3-1/TRBV3-2
D: TRBD1
DNA: TGTGCCAGCAGCCGGACACAGGGGCACTATGGCTACACCTTC
CDR3: CASSRTQGHYGYTF

size: -
J: TRBJ1-1
V: TRBV18
D: -
DNA: TGTGCCAGCACACCGGGCCGTAACACTGAAGCTTTCTTT
CDR3: CASTPGRNTEAFF

size: -
J: TRBJ2-3
V: TRBV9
D: -
DNA: TGTGCCAGCAGCGTAGAGGGGGGGCGCACCACAGATACGCAGTATTTT
CDR3: CASSVEGGRTTDTQYF

size: few
J: TRBJ2-3
V: TRBV3-1/TRBV3-2
D: TRBD1
DNA: TGTGCCAGCAGCCACCGGGACAGGGGGGATACGCAGTATTTT
CDR3: CASSHRDRGDTQYF

size: few
J: TRBJ1-5
V: TRBV7-2
D: -
DNA: TGTGCCAGCAGCTTAGCTAGGGCTCAGCCCCAGCATTTT
CDR3: CASSLARAQPQHF

size: -
J: TRBJ2-7
V: TRBV29-1
D: -
DNA: TGCAGCGTTAGGGGTCCGCGGGTCTACGAGCAGTACTTC
CDR3: CSVRGPRVYEQYF

size: -
J: TRBJ2-7
V: TRBV7-9
D: -
DNA: TGTGCCAGCAGCCCCCGGGACCGCCGGTACGAGCAGTACTTC
CDR3: CASSPRDRRYEQYF

size: once
J: TRBJ1-5
V: TRBV28
D: TRBD1
DNA: TGTGCCAGCAGTTTGGGGACAGGGGAAAGCAATCAGCCCCAGCATTTT
CDR3: CASSLGTGESNQPQHF

size: -
J: TRBJ2-3
V: TRBV7-9
D: TRBD2
DNA: TGTGCCAGCAGCCCCCGGGGCGGGGGGCTTGAGTGGGGCACAGATACGCAGTATTTT
CDR3: CASSPRGGGLEWGTDTQYF

size: few
J: TRBJ2-1
V: TRBV7-2
D: -
DNA: TGTGCCAGCAGCTTAAATTACAATGAGCAGTTCTTC
CDR3: CASSLNYNEQFF

size: -
J: TRBJ2-3
V: TRBV5-8
D: -
DNA: TGTGCCAGCAGCTTGCTCAGGGCGCATACGCAGTATTTT
CDR3: CASSLLRAHTQYF

size: -
J: TRBJ2-1
V: TRBV2
D: -
DNA: TGTGCCAGCAGTGATAGGTTGGATCCCAGCTCCTACAATGAGCAGTTCTTC
CDR3: CASSDRLDPSSYNEQFF

size: -
J: TRBJ2-5
V: TRBV6-4
D: -
DNA: TGTGCCAGCAGTGACGCTGACCTCGACATCGGCTGGGAAGAGACCCAGTACTTC
CDR3: CASSDADLDIGWEETQYF

size: -
J: TRBJ2-3
V: TRBV5-1
D: TRBD1
DNA: TGCGCCAGCAGCATAGGACAGGGGGCGGATACGCAGTATTTT
CDR3: CASSIGQGADTQYF

size: -
J: TRBJ2-4
V: TRBV9
D: -
DNA: TGTGCCAGCAGTTCCGCAGGTCTAGCCAAAAACATTCAGTACTTC
CDR3: CASSSAGLAKNIQYF

size: -
J: TRBJ1-1
V: TRBV7-9
D: TRBD1
DNA: TGTGCCTCCGACAGGGGAATGAACACTGAAGCTTTCTTT
CDR3: CASDRGMNTEAFF

size: -
J: TRBJ2-2
V: TRBV16
D: -
DNA: TGTGCCAGCAGCCAGGGAGGAGGGTCCACCGGGGAGCTGTTTTTT
CDR3: CASSQGGGSTGELFF

size: -
J: TRBJ2-7
V: TRBV7-2
D: -
DNA: TGTGCCAGCAGCTTAGGCGGTTCGGGGTATGGTTTCGAGCAGTACTTC
CDR3: CASSLGGSGYGFEQYF

size: -
J: TRBJ1-3
V: TRBV7-2
D: TRBD1
DNA: TGTGCCAGCAGCCCGACAGGGCCTTCTACTGGAAACACCATATATTTT
CDR3: CASSPTGPSTGNTIYF

size: -
J: TRBJ1-1
V: TRBV3-1/TRBV3-2
D: -
DNA: TGTGCCAGCAGCCTCTTAGGACTTCGGAACACTGAAGCTTTCTTT
CDR3: CASSLLGLRNTEAFF

size: few
J: TRBJ1-5
V: TRBV27
D: -
DNA: TGTGCCACCCGGGGCCGAAATCAGCCCCAGCATTTT
CDR3: CATRGRNQPQHF

size: -
J: TRBJ1-3
V: TRBV10-2
D: TRBD1
DNA: TGCGCCAGCGGGCTTACGGGACAGGACTCTGGAAACACCATATATTTT
CDR3: CASGLTGQDSGNTIYF

size: -
J: TRBJ1-5
V: TRBV30
D: -
DNA: TGTGCCTGGAGTTCCCTACGGGCGGGCAATCAGCCCCAGCATTTT
CDR3: CAWSSLRAGNQPQHF

size: -
J: TRBJ1-1
V: TRBV5-4
D: -
DNA: TGTGCCAGCAGCTTGGCCGTTGGGTTTACTGAAGCTTTCTTT
CDR3: CASSLAVGFTEAFF

size: -
J: TRBJ2-3
V: TRBV7-2
D: TRBD2
DNA: TGTGCCAGCACCTATCAGCGGGGGACCACAGATACGCAGTATTTT
CDR3: CASTYQRGTTDTQYF

size: -
J: TRBJ1-2
V: TRBV6-5
D: -
DNA: TGTGCCAGTCGCCGGGCCGAAGCTAACTATGGCTACACCTTC
CDR3: CASRRAEANYGYTF

size: -
J: TRBJ1-1
V: TRBV10-3
D: TRBD1
DNA: TGTGCCATCAGCCTGGGACAGGGGGTTGAAGCTTTCTTT
CDR3: CAISLGQGVEAFF

size: -
J: TRBJ1-5
V: TRBV27
D: -
DNA: TGTGCCAGCAGCCCCAAGGGGGGCTATAGCAATCAGCCCCAGCATTTT
CDR3: CASSPKGGYSNQPQHF

size: -
J: TRBJ2-7
V: TRBV18
D: -
DNA: TGTGCCAGCTCACCACCTATTAACGAGCAGTACTTC
CDR3: CASSPPINEQYF

size: -
J: TRBJ1-2
V: TRBV11-2
D: TRBD1
DNA: TGTGCCAGCAGCTTCAATCCGACAGGGAGGTATGGCTACACCTTC
CDR3: CASSFNPTGRYGYTF

size: few
J: TRBJ2-2
V: TRBV2
D: TRBD1
DNA: TGTGCCAGCAGCGTCCCTAGACTTTCCGGGACAGGGCGAACCGGGGAGCTGTTTTTT
CDR3: CASSVPRLSGTGRTGELFF

size: -
J: TRBJ1-5
V: TRBV27
D: -
DNA: TGTGCCAGCAGTTTGGCCATAAATAGCAATCAGCCCCAGCATTTT
CDR3: CASSLAINSNQPQHF

size: -
J: TRBJ2-2
V: TRBV7-3
D: TRBD1
DNA: TGTGCCAGCAGCTCCGGACAGGGCCACAGCGGGGAGCTGTTTTTT
CDR3: CASSSGQGHSGELFF

size: -
J: TRBJ1-2
V: TRBV7-2
D: -
DNA: TGTGCCAGCAGCTTAGTCGGGGGCAACTATGGCTACACCTTC
CDR3: CASSLVGGNYGYTF

size: -
J: TRBJ2-7
V: TRBV10-3
D: -
DNA: TGTGCCAGCACAGGGACGAGCTCCTACGAGCAGTACTTC
CDR3: CASTGTSSYEQYF

size: few
J: TRBJ2-1
V: TRBV13
D: TRBD2
DNA: TGTGCCAGCAGCTCCGCAGGGAGACTCACTAGCGGGGGGACTCAGAGCTCCTACAATGAGCAGTTCTTC
CDR3: CASSSAGRLTSGGTQSSYNEQFF

size: -
J: TRBJ2-7
V: TRBV27
D: -
DNA: TGTGCCAGGTTGAAGGGGTTCTACGAGCAGTACTTC
CDR3: CARLKGFYEQYF